This T cell receptor beta chain was captured by sequencing in a study of cytomegalovirus exposure and HLA in healthy donors. With respect to this clone: Antigen: not known.

This PCR relied on a set of 60 Vbeta primers and 13 Jbeta primers. Using immunoSEQ multiplex PCR, the repertoire was profiled, and TCRdb retains in-frame clones only, with some absent. In the table there are 100,000 to 150,000 clones, 72% of which are singletons. The germline V and J ends were trimmed by 6 bases and 3 bases, with 9 bases remaining between them. The CDR3 length is 13 residues. Germline V lookup: CDR1 MNHNS, CDR2 SASEGT. General study points: Available immune exposure information covered CMV serostatus only. TCR beta V segments were, for the most part, productive about 87% or about 30% of the time in an earlier analysis. Accurate prediction of HLA-A and HLA-B alleles (for most subjects) was reportedly achieved from TCR beta sequences. As was reported, the classifier diagnosed cytomegalovirus status with high specificity and sensitivity.

The sample taken for sequencing was PBMCs. The chain has TRBV6-1 and TRBJ2-1; D may be TRBD2 (5 bases). The receptor's source is a man younger than 40 in good health and CMV-seronegative. CDR3 sequence (DNA): TGTGCCAGCAGACGGGATCACTACAATGAGCAGTTCTTC. Residues: CASRRDHYNEQFF.